Sequencing of this T cell receptor beta chain was carried out in a study of T cell responses to AZD1222 COVID-19 vaccine. The study's findings and limits: Clonal diversity may have been underestimated, and the donors were mostly white British, with more females than males.

Notes on this clone: As yet, its antigen is unknown.

Germline V gives CDR1 ENHRY, CDR2 SYGVKD. This CDR3 spans 13 amino acids. Trimming took 6 bases from V and 3 from J, leaving 12 bases between them. The protocol was immunoSEQ multiplex PCR, while the TCRdb copy is restricted to in-frame clones and leaves out a portion. The sample records 150,000 to 200,000 clones, 85% to 90% being singletons. Sequencing used peripheral blood, obtained 28 days after the second dose of the MenACWY control vaccine. The source of this sequence is an adult who received the MenACWY meningococcal vaccine as a control. This chain links TRBV10-3 with TRBJ2-7; D is possibly TRBD1 or TRBD2 (5 bases each). The chain's CDR3 is CAISPGSDYEQYF. CDR3 bases: TGTGCCATCAGCCCAGGGAGCGACTACGAGCAGTACTTC.